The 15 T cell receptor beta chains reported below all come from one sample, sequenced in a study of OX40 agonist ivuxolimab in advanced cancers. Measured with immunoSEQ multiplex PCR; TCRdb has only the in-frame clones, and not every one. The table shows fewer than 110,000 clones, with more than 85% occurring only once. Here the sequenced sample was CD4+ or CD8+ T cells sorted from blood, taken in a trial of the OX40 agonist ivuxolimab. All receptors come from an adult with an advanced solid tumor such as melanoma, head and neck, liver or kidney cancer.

CDR3 region: CAISESNGQETQYF. The CDR3 bases are TGTGCCATCAGTGAGTCGAACGGACAAGAGACCCAGTACTTC. The chain links TRBV10-3 to TRBJ2-5, with unresolved D. From germline, CDR1 is ENHRY and CDR2 SYGVKD. V lost 0 bases, J lost 2 bases, and 7 bases lay in between. The CDR3 is 14 amino acids.

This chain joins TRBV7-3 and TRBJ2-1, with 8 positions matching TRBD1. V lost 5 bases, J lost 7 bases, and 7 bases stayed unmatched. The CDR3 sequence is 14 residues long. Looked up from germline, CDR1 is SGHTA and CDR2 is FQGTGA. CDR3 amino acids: CASSLFQGANEQFF. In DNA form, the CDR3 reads TGTGCCAGCAGCCTGTTCCAGGGGGCAAATGAGCAGTTCTTC.

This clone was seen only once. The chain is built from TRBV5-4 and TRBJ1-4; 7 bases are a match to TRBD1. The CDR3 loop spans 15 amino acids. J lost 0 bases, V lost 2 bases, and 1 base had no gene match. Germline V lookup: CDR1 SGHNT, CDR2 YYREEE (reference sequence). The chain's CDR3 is CASSLRGPTNEKLFF. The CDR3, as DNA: TGTGCCAGCAGCTTAAGGGGGCCAACTAATGAAAAACTGTTTTTT.

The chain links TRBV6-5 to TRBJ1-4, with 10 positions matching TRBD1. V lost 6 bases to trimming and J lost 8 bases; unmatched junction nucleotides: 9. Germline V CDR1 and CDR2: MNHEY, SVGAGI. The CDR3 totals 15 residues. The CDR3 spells CASSPGQGGGEKLFF. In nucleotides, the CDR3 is TGTGCCAGCAGCCCTGGACAGGGGGGCGGCGAAAAACTGTTTTTT.

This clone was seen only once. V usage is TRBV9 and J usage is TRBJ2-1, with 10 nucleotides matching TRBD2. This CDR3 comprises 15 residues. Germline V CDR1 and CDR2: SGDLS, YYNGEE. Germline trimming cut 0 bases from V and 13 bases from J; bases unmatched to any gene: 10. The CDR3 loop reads CASSVGLAGTPGQFF. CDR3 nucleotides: TGTGCCAGCAGCGTAGGACTAGCGGGCACGCCAGGTCAGTTCTTC.

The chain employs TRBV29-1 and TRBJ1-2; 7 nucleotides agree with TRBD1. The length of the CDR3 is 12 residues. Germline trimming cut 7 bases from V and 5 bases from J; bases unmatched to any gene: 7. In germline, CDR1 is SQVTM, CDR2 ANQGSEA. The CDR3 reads CSAQDRSYGYTF. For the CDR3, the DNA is TGCAGCGCCCAGGACAGGTCGTATGGCTACACCTTC.

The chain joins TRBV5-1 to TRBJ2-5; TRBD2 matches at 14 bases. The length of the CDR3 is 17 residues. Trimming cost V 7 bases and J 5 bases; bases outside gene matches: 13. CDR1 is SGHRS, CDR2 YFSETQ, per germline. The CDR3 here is CASLESGTSGSGETQYF. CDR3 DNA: TGCGCCAGCCTAGAAAGCGGGACTAGCGGGAGTGGGGAGACCCAGTACTTC.

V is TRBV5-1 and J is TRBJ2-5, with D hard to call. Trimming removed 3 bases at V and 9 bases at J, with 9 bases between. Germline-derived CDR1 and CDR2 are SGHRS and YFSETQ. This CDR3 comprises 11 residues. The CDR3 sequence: CASSSSVAQYF. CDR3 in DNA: TGCGCCAGCAGCTCTAGTGTAGCCCAGTACTTC.

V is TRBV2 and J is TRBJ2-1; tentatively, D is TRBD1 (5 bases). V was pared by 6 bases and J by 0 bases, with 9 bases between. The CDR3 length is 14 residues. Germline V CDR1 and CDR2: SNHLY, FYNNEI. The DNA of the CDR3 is TGTGCCAGCAGCAGACAGAGCTCCTACAATGAGCAGTTCTTC. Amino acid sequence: CASSRQSSYNEQFF.

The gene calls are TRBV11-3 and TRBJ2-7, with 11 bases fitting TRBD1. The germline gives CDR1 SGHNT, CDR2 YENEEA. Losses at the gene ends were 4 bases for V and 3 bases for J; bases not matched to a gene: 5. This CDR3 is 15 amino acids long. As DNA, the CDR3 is TGTGCCAGCAGCTGGACAGGGGGCGCGAACTACGAGCAGTACTTC. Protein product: CASSWTGGANYEQYF. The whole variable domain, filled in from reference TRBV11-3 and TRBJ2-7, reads EAGVVQSPRYKIIEKKQPVAFWCNPISGHNTLYWYLQNLGQGPELLIRYENEEAVDDSQLPKDRFSAERLKGVDSTLKIQPAELGDSAVYLCASSWTGGANYEQYFGPGTRLTVT.

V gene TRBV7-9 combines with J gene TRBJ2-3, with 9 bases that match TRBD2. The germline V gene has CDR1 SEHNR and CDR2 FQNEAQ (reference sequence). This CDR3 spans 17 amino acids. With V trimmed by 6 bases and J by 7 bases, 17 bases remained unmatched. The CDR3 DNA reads TGTGCCAGCAGTCCGAGCGCCGCTAGCGGGGCCGCATATACGCAGTATTTT. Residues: CASSPSAASGAAYTQYF.

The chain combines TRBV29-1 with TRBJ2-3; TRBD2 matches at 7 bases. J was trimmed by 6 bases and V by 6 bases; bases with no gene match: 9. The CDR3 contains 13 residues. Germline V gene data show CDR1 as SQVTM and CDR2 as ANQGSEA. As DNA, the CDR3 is TGCAGCGTGGAGGGCGGGAGATCGGATACGCAGTATTTT. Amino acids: CSVEGGRSDTQYF.

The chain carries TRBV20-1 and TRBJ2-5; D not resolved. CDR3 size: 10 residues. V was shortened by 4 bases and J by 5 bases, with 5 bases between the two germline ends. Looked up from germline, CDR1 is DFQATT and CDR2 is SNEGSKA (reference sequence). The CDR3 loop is CSAMVETQYF. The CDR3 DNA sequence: TGCAGTGCTATGGTTGAGACCCAGTACTTC.

CDR3 in DNA: TGTGCCACCTTGTCCCGGGAGACCCAGTACTTC. Translating gives CATLSRETQYF. The chain couples TRBV15 to TRBJ2-5; D remains unclear. The CDR3 covers 11 residues. Trimming took 8 bases from V and 5 from J, leaving 9 bases between them. The V gene's germline CDR1 is LNHNV and CDR2 YYDKDF (reference sequence).

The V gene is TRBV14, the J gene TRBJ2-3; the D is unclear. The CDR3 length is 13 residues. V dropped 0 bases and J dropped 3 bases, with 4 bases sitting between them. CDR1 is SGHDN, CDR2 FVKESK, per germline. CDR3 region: CASSQDHTDTQYF. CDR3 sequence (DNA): TGTGCCAGCAGCCAAGATCATACAGATACGCAGTATTTT.